This T cell receptor beta chain was retrieved from a study of T-cell reconstitution after alpha-beta-depleted transplantation in children. Regarding the study as a whole: T-cell counts and diversity at one year post-transplant came mainly from newly produced T cells. Several hundred expanded graft clones reportedly supplied alpha-beta T cells about two months after transplant. After transplant, high TCRbeta diversity at day 60 in some patients arose from surviving recipient T cells and thymic progenitors.

The CDR3 is 14 amino acids. The V gene lost 2 bases and the J gene lost 4 bases, with 12 bases spanning the gap. The germline V gene encodes CDR1 SGHDT and CDR2 YYEEEE. Unique molecular identifiers were incorporated during preparation of the TCRbeta library. TCRdb reanalysed the PCR reads using MiXCR and keeps one entry per CDR3 protein. The sample lists 500,000 to 750,000 distinct CDR3 sequences, 25% to 30% occurring once. On this clonotype itself: Its antigen is still unknown.

Material: PBMCs, obtained before TCRalphabeta/CD19-depleted stem cell transplant. The chain uses TRBV5-6 and TRBJ1-2, with unresolved D. This TCR was sampled from a boy younger than two with Wiskott-Aldrich syndrome, due to receive a stem cell transplant. The CDR3 DNA reads TGTGCCAGCAGCTTCGGTCAGAACCGCTATGGCTACACCTTC. It specifies CASSFGQNRYGYTF.